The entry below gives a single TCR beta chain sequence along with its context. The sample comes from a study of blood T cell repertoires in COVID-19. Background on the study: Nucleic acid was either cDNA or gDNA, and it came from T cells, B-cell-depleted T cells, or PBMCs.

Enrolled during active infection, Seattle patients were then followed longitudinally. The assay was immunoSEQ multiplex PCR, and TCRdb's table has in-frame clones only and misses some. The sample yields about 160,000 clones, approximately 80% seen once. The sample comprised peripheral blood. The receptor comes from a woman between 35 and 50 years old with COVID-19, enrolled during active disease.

CDR3 sequence (DNA): TGTGCCAGCAGCGTAGGACAGGGGCGAACTGGGGCCAACGTCCTGACTTTC. Translated, it gives CASSVGQGRTGANVLTF. The rearrangement joins TRBV2 to TRBJ2-6, with 9 bases fitting TRBD1. Germline trimming cut 6 bases from V and 2 bases from J; bases unmatched to any gene: 8. CDR3 size: 17 residues. Germline V lookup: CDR1 SNHLY, CDR2 FYNNEI.